The 23 T cell receptor beta chains below were found in one sample sequenced in a study of blood T cell repertoires in COVID-19. Profiled with immunoSEQ multiplex PCR; TCRdb holds only in-frame clones, not every one. The repertoire holds 130,000 to 150,000 clones, with approximately 85% as singletons. The sample was peripheral blood. The receptors derive from a woman aged 60-75 years with COVID-19, enrolled during active disease.

This clone showed up just a few times. The rearrangement links TRBV4-3 to TRBJ1-2; D not resolved. The V gene lost 0 bases and the J gene lost 0 bases, with 11 bases spanning the gap. Germline loops: CDR1 LGHNA, CDR2 YSLEER. This CDR3 contains 16 residues. This CDR3 reads CASSQDQPGSNYGYTF. CDR3 DNA sequence: TGCGCCAGCAGCCAAGATCAGCCGGGGTCTAACTATGGCTACACCTTC.

V and J are TRBV7-3 and TRBJ1-1, with 7 bases lining up with TRBD1. The CDR3 has 15 amino acids. Looked up from germline, CDR1 is SGHTA and CDR2 is FQGTGA. V gave up 2 bases and J gave up 1 base; unmatched junction bases: 4. The CDR3 here is CASSLVSGGNTEAFF. The CDR3 DNA is TGTGCCAGCAGCTTAGTCTCAGGGGGGAACACTGAAGCTTTCTTT.

This chain links TRBV7-2 with TRBJ1-2, with TRBD1 matching over 12 bases. This CDR3 has 16 amino acids. Germline assignment: CDR1 SGHTA and CDR2 FQGNSA. Trimming at V came to 1 base and at J to 7 bases, leaving 7 bases not matched to a gene. CDR3 sequence: CASSLDRGQGARGYTF. The CDR3 DNA is TGTGCCAGCAGCTTAGACCGGGGACAGGGGGCGCGTGGCTACACCTTC.

The genes are TRBV27 and TRBJ2-5, with 11 bases lining up with TRBD2. Unmatched junction bases numbered 9, after V lost 5 bases and J lost 4 bases. Germline V gives CDR1 MNHEY, CDR2 SMNVEV (reference sequence). This CDR3 comprises 16 residues. CDR3 sequence (DNA): TGTGCCAGCAGTCGACTAGCGGGGAGCCACCGAGAGACCCAGTACTTC. Its protein product is CASSRLAGSHRETQYF.

This chain uses TRBV27 with TRBJ1-4, with TRBD1 matching 8 bases. Unmatched junction bases numbered 15, after V lost 5 bases and J lost 7 bases. Looked up from germline, CDR1 is MNHEY and CDR2 is SMNVEV (reference sequence). The CDR3 runs to 17 residues. The CDR3 is CASSQRIRATGVEKLFF. The CDR3 nucleotides read TGTGCCAGCAGTCAACGAATACGGGCGACAGGGGTTGAAAAACTGTTTTTT.

This clone was observed a single time. The V gene is TRBV28, the J gene TRBJ2-7; 12 positions agree with TRBD2. This CDR3 has 17 amino acids. With V trimmed by 5 bases and J by 1 base, 9 bases remained unmatched. Germline V lookup: CDR1 MDHEN, CDR2 SYDVKM. The chain's CDR3 is CASSTPGTSGLSYEQYF. The CDR3 coding sequence is TGTGCCAGCAGTACACCCGGGACTAGCGGGCTATCCTACGAGCAGTACTTC.

The chain carries TRBV7-2 and TRBJ2-7, with 7 positions matching TRBD1. The CDR3 spans 14 residues. V trimming: 5 bases; J trimming: 0 bases; junction bases outside the gene matches: 4. CDR1 is SGHTA, CDR2 FQGNSA, per germline. The CDR3, as DNA: TGTGCCAGCAGCCCCGGACAGGTCTCCTACGAGCAGTACTTC. Amino acid sequence: CASSPGQVSYEQYF.

This clone was counted once. The rearrangement uses TRBV7-2 and TRBJ2-5; possible D gene TRBD2, 6 bases. This CDR3 region has 17 residues. From germline, CDR1 is SGHTA and CDR2 FQGNSA. V was cut by 5 bases and J by 4 bases, with 23 bases left in between. The CDR3 reads CASSPLGLAQRAETQYF. The CDR3 DNA reads as TGTGCCAGCAGCCCCCTGGGCCTGGCCCAGCGGGCAGAGACCCAGTACTTC.

The CDR3 region has the DNA TGTGCCAGCAGTGGTGTGGCAGGCCCGAACACTGAAGCTTTCTTT. It yields the protein CASSGVAGPNTEAFF. The chain has TRBV2 and TRBJ1-1; D not resolved. V lost 4 bases and J lost 1, with 13 bases in between. Germline assignment: CDR1 SNHLY and CDR2 FYNNEI. This CDR3 contains 15 residues.

The genes are TRBV5-1 and TRBJ1-2; D perhaps matches TRBD1 (6 bases). The CDR3 length is 14 residues. From germline, CDR1 is SGHRS and CDR2 YFSETQ. The V end lost 4 bases, the J end lost 5 bases, and 15 bases lay between the germline ends. The CDR3 loop reads CASSPTPGEYGYTF. The CDR3 DNA sequence: TGCGCCAGCAGCCCGACCCCAGGGGAATATGGCTACACCTTC. The full variable domain, its missing parts supplied by reference TRBV5-1 and TRBJ1-2, is KAGVTQTPRYLIKTRGQQVTLSCSPISGHRSVSWYQQTPGQGLQFLFEYFSETQRNKGNFPGRFSGRQFSNSRSEMNVSTLELGDSALYLCASSPTPGEYGYTFGSGTRLTVV.

On this clone: Other DNA sequences from this sample encode an identical CDR3 as well. This chain's CDR3 is CASSLGQGADEQYF. The CDR3 DNA reads TGCGCCAGCAGCTTAGGACAGGGGGCCGACGAGCAGTACTTC. The gene calls are TRBV5-1 and TRBJ2-7; 11 bases match TRBD1. V shed 2 bases and J 5 bases; nucleotides not matched to a gene: 3. The germline CDR1 and CDR2 sequences are SGHRS and YFSETQ. The CDR3 extends over 14 amino acids.

The chain recombines TRBV13 with TRBJ1-1, with TRBD1 matching 8 bases. CDR1 is PRHDT and CDR2 is FYEKMQ in the germline V gene (reference sequence). After removal of 7 bases from V and 11 bases from J, the junction contained 21 bases not matched to a gene. The length of the CDR3 is 16 residues. The CDR3 is CASTPEIRTGSSPAFF. Written as DNA, the CDR3 is TGTGCCAGCACCCCAGAGATAAGGACAGGGTCGTCCCCTGCTTTCTTT.

The chain uses TRBV10-3 and TRBJ1-2; a possible D gene is TRBD1 (5 bases). This CDR3 has 14 amino acids. Trimming pared 8 bases from V and 2 bases from J, leaving 15 bases between. Germline CDR1 and CDR2: ENHRY and SYGVKD. The CDR3 spells CAIADPRQNYGYTF. CDR3 sequence (DNA): TGTGCCATCGCGGACCCTAGACAGAACTATGGCTACACCTTC.

The chain employs TRBV3-1 (or the pseudogene TRBV3-2) and TRBJ1-1, with 7 positions matching TRBD1. CDR3 size: 13 residues. Germline V CDR1 and CDR2: LGHDT, YNNKEL (reference sequence). With 1 base clipped from V and 7 bases from J, the junction kept 3 bases outside the gene matches. CDR3 nucleotides: TGTGCCAGCAGCCAAGCGGGACAGATTGAAGCTTTCTTT. It encodes CASSQAGQIEAFF.

The chain is built from TRBV4-2 and TRBJ1-4; TRBD1 might be the D (5 bases). Germline CDR1 is LGHNA and CDR2 is YNFKEQ. Trimming removed 4 bases at V and 8 bases at J, with 8 bases between. The CDR3 has 12 residues. The CDR3 DNA sequence: TGTGCCAGCAGCCCTCAGGGAGAAAAACTGTTTTTT. Translated, it gives CASSPQGEKLFF.

The gene calls are TRBV6-6 and TRBJ1-2; perhaps TRBD1 as D (6 bases). The V gene's germline CDR1 is MNHNY and CDR2 SVGAGI (reference sequence). The V and J ends lost 2 bases and 8 bases respectively, with 15 bases between them. The CDR3 runs 14 residues. The CDR3, as DNA: TGTGCCAGCAGTTACGATTGGACAGCTATGGGCTACACCTTC. Encoded protein: CASSYDWTAMGYTF.

The chain has TRBV5-6 and TRBJ1-3; 7 bases agree with TRBD1. From germline, CDR1 is SGHDT and CDR2 YYEEEE. The V and J ends lost 4 bases and 2 bases, in that order; junction bases with no gene match: 9. This CDR3 spans 16 amino acids. CDR3 sequence (DNA): TGTGCCAGCAGCGTTTACACGGACAGGACTGGAAACACCATATATTTT. It translates to CASSVYTDRTGNTIYF.

A single count supports this clone. V gene TRBV9 combines with J gene TRBJ1-6; D gene ambiguous. Per the germline V gene, CDR1 is SGDLS and CDR2 is YYNGEE. V shed 4 bases and J shed 8 bases, with 10 bases lying between them. CDR3 size: 13 residues. For the CDR3, the DNA is TGTGCCAGCAGCCCCAGGATGGATTCACCCCTCCACTTT. It codes for CASSPRMDSPLHF.

The rearrangement joins TRBV9 to TRBJ2-1; 9 nucleotides align to TRBD2. The CDR3 sequence is 15 residues long. Looked up from germline, CDR1 is SGDLS and CDR2 is YYNGEE. J gave up 6 bases and V 0 bases, and 4 bases lay outside the gene matches. The CDR3 sequence is CASSVGGGARNEQFF. Written as DNA, the CDR3 is TGTGCCAGCAGCGTAGGCGGGGGGGCCCGCAATGAGCAGTTCTTC. The variable domain in full, completed from reference TRBV9 and TRBJ2-1, reads DSGVTQTPKHLITATGQRVTLRCSPRSGDLSVYWYQQSLDQGLQFLIQYYNGEERAKGNILERFSAQQFPDLHSELNLSSLELGDSALYFCASSVGGGARNEQFFGPGTRLTVL.

The V and J genes are TRBV7-2 and TRBJ2-1; D call uncertain. CDR3 length: 13 amino acids. In germline, CDR1 is SGHTA, CDR2 FQGNSA. Trimming took 2 bases from V and 8 from J, leaving 10 bases between them. CDR3 in DNA: TGTGCCAGCAGCTTACGCAGGTGGGATGAGCAGTTCTTC. It yields the protein CASSLRRWDEQFF.

V gene TRBV6-5 combines with J gene TRBJ1-1, with unresolved D. CDR1 and CDR2 (germline): MNHEY, SVGAGI. Trimming took off 6 bases at V and 0 bases at J, with 8 bases between the two ends. This CDR3 contains 13 residues. CDR3 coding DNA: TGTGCCAGCAGCCGGGTGATGAACACTGAAGCTTTCTTT. Translating gives CASSRVMNTEAFF.

The chain employs TRBV6-1 and TRBJ2-5, with TRBD2 matching over 9 bases. The CDR3 has 15 amino acids. V shed 2 bases, J shed 5 bases, and the junction held 6 bases outside the gene matches. The germline V gene has CDR1 MNHNS and CDR2 SASEGT. CDR3 sequence: CASSETGTSRETQYF. CDR3 in DNA: TGTGCCAGCAGTGAAACTGGGACTAGCAGGGAGACCCAGTACTTC.

The chain employs TRBV28 and TRBJ1-4; D not resolved. The CDR3 extends over 13 amino acids. V shed 4 bases and J shed 4 bases, with 7 bases lying between them. Germline V CDR1 and CDR2: MDHEN, SYDVKM. The chain's CDR3 is CASSSQLNEKLFF. The CDR3 DNA reads TGTGCCAGCAGTTCACAGCTTAATGAAAAACTGTTTTTT.